These T cell receptor beta chains were read from a single sample in a study of early T cells in non-severe SARS-CoV-2 infection. TCRdb recomputed calls from the 5' RACE reads with MiXCR, one row per CDR3 protein. The table includes 20,000 to 30,000 distinct CDR3 sequences, 3.5% to 5% detected once. The specimen was whole blood. Receptors were obtained from an adult who was a healthcare worker with PCR-confirmed SARS-CoV-2 infection or an uninfected control (not recorded which). CDR3s leave out the opening cysteine and the closing phenylalanine or tryptophan. Fields, in order: CDR3 length, V gene, CDR3 protein.

length: 10; V: TRBV6-2/TRBV6-3; CDR3: ASSYVVNEQF
length: 14; V: TRBV9; CDR3: ASSGPPAGDYNEQF
length: 13; V: TRBV5-6; CDR3: ASSLGDSDNSPLH
length: 11; V: TRBV7-9; CDR3: ASSLGAINEQF
length: 14; V: TRBV3-1; CDR3: ASSLLAGGGTGELF
length: 13; V: TRBV7-2; CDR3: ASSRGPNEGQPQH
length: 10; V: TRBV18; CDR3: ASSGDNQPQH
length: 11; V: TRBV6-5; CDR3: ASSTSGNQPQH
length: 15; V: TRBV10-1; CDR3: ASSENRGGGSQETQY
length: 13; V: TRBV12-3/TRBV12-4; CDR3: ASSFRRGGGETQY
length: 13; V: TRBV2; CDR3: ASSEASRVNAEQY
length: 10; V: TRBV29-1; CDR3: SSLRGTDTQY
length: 12; V: TRBV7-8; CDR3: ASRNDGGRYEQY
length: 12; V: TRBV7-6; CDR3: ASGTGPNTGELF
length: 11; V: TRBV7-9; CDR3: ASSRLASREQY
length: 12; V: TRBV7-2; CDR3: ASSLMIGTDTQY
length: 10; V: TRBV20-1; CDR3: SAVVFQETQY
length: 13; V: TRBV7-2; CDR3: ASSLASETPRGYT
length: 14; V: TRBV30; CDR3: AWSPGTGGPNEKLF
length: 15; V: TRBV6-6; CDR3: ASSYLKTGQANYGYT
length: 16; V: TRBV4-2; CDR3: ASSQDFSAGGPTDTQY
length: 10; V: TRBV27; CDR3: ASSLSNNEQF
length: 11; V: TRBV7-2; CDR3: ASSSSVSYEQY
length: 12; V: TRBV9; CDR3: ASSVEQGAGEQY
length: 14; V: TRBV18; CDR3: ASSPLGTGSTDTQY
length: 14; V: TRBV6-5; CDR3: ASSWTRASNPSPLH
length: 16; V: TRBV7-9; CDR3: APFPSKGQGLRNGELF
length: 10; V: TRBV7-2; CDR3: ASSRSTGEAF
length: 13; V: TRBV6-5; CDR3: ASSLGQTNTGELF
length: 14; V: TRBV20-1; CDR3: SARGAGGYSNQPQH
length: 11; V: TRBV7-2; CDR3: ASSDGQGYEQY
length: 13; V: TRBV24-1; CDR3: ATSDLQTGTDTQY
length: 11; V: TRBV24-1; CDR3: ATSAGAGSPQH
length: 14; V: TRBV27; CDR3: ASSSPTSGNQETQY
length: 13; V: TRBV4-1; CDR3: ASSHAGQGEEKLF
length: 15; V: TRBV7-9; CDR3: ASSSPTATATNEKLF
length: 12; V: TRBV29-1; CDR3: SVASTRYTGELF
length: 13; V: TRBV12-3/TRBV12-4; CDR3: ASSSGTTNTGELF
length: 11; V: TRBV27; CDR3: ASSDNRQETQY
length: 14; V: TRBV11-2; CDR3: ASSLAGFSSGNTIY
length: 12; V: TRBV10-2; CDR3: ASSDWAGGNEQF
length: 15; V: TRBV7-2; CDR3: ASSMKYSGSSYNEQF
length: 12; V: TRBV27; CDR3: ASRQQGANYGYT
length: 11; V: TRBV20-1; CDR3: SAGTSSSYEQY
length: 9; V: TRBV20-1; CDR3: SAPRDYEQY
length: 12; V: TRBV12-3/TRBV12-4; CDR3: ASTQDGNTGELF
length: 13; V: TRBV3-1; CDR3: ASSQETATNEKLF
length: 12; V: TRBV7-2; CDR3: ASSPTGSGYEQY
length: 14; V: TRBV5-4; CDR3: ASSFGSGGLKNIQY
length: 11; V: TRBV20-1; CDR3: SARVLARGEQY
length: 12; V: TRBV5-6; CDR3: ASSFGKRQETQY
length: 12; V: TRBV12-3/TRBV12-4; CDR3: ASSWGLAYNEQF
length: 13; V: TRBV19; CDR3: ASSIVASGANVLT
length: 12; V: TRBV30; CDR3: AWGSSGGHNEQF
length: 14; V: TRBV11-2; CDR3: ASSLVAGSSYNEQF
length: 12; V: TRBV6-1; CDR3: ASSGGQWPETQY
length: 13; V: TRBV27; CDR3: ASSQRSSYNSPLH
length: 13; V: TRBV28; CDR3: ASSPLPHGSYEQY
length: 12; V: TRBV28; CDR3: ASSLRQFYYGYT
length: 12; V: TRBV20-1; CDR3: SARDPRGSAEAF